What follows are 2 T cell receptor beta chains derived from one specimen sequenced in a study of T cells in localized non-small cell lung cancer. TCRdb keeps only in-frame clones here, not all; method: immunoSEQ multiplex PCR. This sample has about 22,000 clones; 80% to 90% occur once, and the top ten carry under 25%. This specimen was PBMCs, taken before any cancer treatment. Receptor source: a man between 35 and 75 years old with stage II squamous cell lung carcinoma.

The V gene is TRBV5-1, the J gene TRBJ1-1, with D possibly being TRBD1 (5 bases). CDR1 and CDR2 from the germline V gene are SGHRS and YFSETQ. The V and J ends lost 3 bases and 6 bases respectively, with 24 bases between them. The CDR3 has 17 residues. The CDR3 region has the DNA TGCGCCAGCAGCTCCTTTCAACGGAGCCGGGAAGGGGCTGAAGCTTTCTTT. Protein sequence: CASSSFQRSREGAEAFF.

The V and J genes are TRBV6-5 and TRBJ1-1; D remains unclear. The CDR3 length is 14 residues. Germline V gene data show CDR1 as MNHEY and CDR2 as SVGAGI. V was shortened by 0 bases and J by 0 bases, with 5 bases between the two germline ends. Here the CDR3 DNA reads TGTGCCAGCAGTTACTCGATCGTGAACACTGAAGCTTTCTTT. This sequence encodes CASSYSIVNTEAFF.